This T cell receptor beta chain was found in a study of T cell repertoires in cytomegalovirus infection. This clonotype was observed at least ten times. The CDR3 consists of 17 residues. V shed 0 bases and J shed 10 bases, with 19 bases lying between them. Germline CDR1 reads SGHTA; CDR2 reads FQGNSA. Via MiXCR, TCRdb re-called the reads, giving one row per CDR3 protein. This table has 150,000 to 160,000 distinct CDR3 sequences, about a quarter appearing once. Sequenced: PBMCs. The sequence came from a human donor in good health (CMV status not recorded). Some clones in this sample may be carry-over from other donors' samples. V usage is TRBV7-2 and J usage is TRBJ1-6; possibly TRBD1 for D (5 bases). CDR3 protein: CASSLAGVRASSSPLHF. For the CDR3, the DNA is TGTGCCAGCAGCTTAGCCGGGGTCAGGGCGAGTTCGTCACCCCTCCACTTT.